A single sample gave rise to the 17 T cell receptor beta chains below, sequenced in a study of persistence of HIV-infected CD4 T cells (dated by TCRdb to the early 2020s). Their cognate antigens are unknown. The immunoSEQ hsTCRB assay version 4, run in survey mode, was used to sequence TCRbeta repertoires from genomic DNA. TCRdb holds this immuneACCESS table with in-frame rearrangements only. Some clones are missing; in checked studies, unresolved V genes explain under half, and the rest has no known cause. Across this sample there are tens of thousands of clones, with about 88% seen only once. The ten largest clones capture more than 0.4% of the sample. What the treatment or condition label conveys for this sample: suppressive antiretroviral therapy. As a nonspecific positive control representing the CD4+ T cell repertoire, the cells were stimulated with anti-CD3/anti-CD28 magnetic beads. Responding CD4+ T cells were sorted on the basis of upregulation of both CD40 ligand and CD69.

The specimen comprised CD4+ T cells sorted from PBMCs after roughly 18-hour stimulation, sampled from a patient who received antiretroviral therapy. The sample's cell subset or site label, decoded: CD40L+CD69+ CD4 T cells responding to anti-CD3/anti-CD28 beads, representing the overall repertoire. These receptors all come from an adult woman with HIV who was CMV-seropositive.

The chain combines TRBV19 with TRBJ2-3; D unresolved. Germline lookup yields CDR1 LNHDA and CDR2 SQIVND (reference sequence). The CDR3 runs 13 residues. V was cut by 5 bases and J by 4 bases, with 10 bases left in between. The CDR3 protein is CASSPRAPDTQYF. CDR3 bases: TGTGCCAGTAGTCCACGGGCTCCAGATACGCAGTATTTT. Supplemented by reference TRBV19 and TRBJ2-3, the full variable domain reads DGGITQSPKYLFRKEGQNVTLSCEQNLNHDAMYWYRQDPGQGLRLIYYSQIVNDFQKGDIAEGYSVSREKKESFPLTVTSAQKNPTAFYLCASSPRAPDTQYFGPGTRLTVL.

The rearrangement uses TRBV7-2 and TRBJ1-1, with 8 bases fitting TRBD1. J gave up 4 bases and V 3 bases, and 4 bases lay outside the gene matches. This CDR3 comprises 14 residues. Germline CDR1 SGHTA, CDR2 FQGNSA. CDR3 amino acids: CASSFTGGGTEAFF. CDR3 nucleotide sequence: TGTGCCAGCAGCTTCACAGGGGGTGGCACTGAAGCTTTCTTT.

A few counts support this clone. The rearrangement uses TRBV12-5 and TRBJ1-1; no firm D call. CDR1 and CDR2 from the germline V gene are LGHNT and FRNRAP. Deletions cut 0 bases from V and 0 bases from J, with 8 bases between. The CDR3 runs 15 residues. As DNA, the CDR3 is TGTGCTAGTGGTTTGGTAAAACCTATGAACACTGAAGCTTTCTTT. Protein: CASGLVKPMNTEAFF.

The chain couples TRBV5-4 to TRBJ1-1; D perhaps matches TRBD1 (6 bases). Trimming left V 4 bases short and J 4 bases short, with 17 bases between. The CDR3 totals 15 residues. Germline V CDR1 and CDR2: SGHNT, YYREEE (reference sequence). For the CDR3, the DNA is TGTGCCAGCAGCCCGAAACAGGGCTCAAGCACTGAAGCTTTCTTT. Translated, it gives CASSPKQGSSTEAFF. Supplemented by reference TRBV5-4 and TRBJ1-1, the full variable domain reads ETGVTQSPTHLIKTRGQQVTLRCSSQSGHNTVSWYQQALGQGPQFIFQYYREEENGRGNFPPRFSGLQFPNYSSELNVNALELDDSALYLCASSPKQGSSTEAFFGQGTRLTVV.

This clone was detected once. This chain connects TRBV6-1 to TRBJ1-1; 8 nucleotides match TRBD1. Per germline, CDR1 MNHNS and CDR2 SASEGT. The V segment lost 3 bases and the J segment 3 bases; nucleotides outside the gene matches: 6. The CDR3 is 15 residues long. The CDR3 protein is CASSEMTGADTEAFF. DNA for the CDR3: TGTGCCAGCAGTGAGATGACAGGGGCTGACACTGAAGCTTTCTTT.

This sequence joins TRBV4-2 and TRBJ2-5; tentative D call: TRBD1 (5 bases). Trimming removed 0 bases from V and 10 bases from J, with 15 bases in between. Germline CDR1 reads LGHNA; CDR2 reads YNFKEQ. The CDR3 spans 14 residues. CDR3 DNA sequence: TGTGCCAGCAGCCAAGATAGGGCGATAGGGGACCAGTACTTC. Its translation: CASSQDRAIGDQYF.

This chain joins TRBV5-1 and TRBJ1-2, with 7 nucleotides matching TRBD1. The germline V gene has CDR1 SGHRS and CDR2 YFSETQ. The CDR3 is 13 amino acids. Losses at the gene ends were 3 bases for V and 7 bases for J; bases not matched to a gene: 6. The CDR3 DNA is TGCGCCAGCAGCTCTAGACAGGGTGGTGGCTACACCTTC. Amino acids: CASSSRQGGGYTF.

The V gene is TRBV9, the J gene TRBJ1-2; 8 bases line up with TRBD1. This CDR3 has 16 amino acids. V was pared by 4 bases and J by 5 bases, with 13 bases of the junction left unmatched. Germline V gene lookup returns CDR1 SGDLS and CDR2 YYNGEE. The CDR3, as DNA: TGTGCCAGCAGCCCCCTTTCTGGACAGGGAAGGTATGGCTACACCTTC. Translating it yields CASSPLSGQGRYGYTF.

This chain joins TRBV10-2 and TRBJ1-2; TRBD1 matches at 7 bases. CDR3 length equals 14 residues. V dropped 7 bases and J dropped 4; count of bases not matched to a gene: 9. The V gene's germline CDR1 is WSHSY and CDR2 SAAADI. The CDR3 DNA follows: TGCGCCAGCAAGTTTTCGGGACAGTCCTATGGCTACACCTTC. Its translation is CASKFSGQSYGYTF.

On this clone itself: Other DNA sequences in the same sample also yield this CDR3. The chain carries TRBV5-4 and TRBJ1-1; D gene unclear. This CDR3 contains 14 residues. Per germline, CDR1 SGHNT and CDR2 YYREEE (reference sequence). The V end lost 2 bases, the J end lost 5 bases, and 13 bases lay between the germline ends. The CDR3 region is CASSLDSRRTEAFF. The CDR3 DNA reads TGTGCCAGCAGCTTAGATTCACGACGGACTGAAGCTTTCTTT.

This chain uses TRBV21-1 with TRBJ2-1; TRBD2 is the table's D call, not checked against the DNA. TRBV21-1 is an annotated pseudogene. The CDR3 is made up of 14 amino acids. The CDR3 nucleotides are TGTGCCAGCAGCAACCGCGGGGGGGCGCAGGAGCAGTTCTTC. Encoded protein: CASSNRGGAQEQFF.

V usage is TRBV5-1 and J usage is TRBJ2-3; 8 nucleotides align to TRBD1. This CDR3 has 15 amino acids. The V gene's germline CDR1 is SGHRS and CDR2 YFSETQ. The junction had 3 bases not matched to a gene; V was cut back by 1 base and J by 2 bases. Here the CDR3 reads CASSLQGANTDTQYF. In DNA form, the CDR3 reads TGCGCCAGCAGCTTGCAGGGGGCCAACACAGATACGCAGTATTTT.

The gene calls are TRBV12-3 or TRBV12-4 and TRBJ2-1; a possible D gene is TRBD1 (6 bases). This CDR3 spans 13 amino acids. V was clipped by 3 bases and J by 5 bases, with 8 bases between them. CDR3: CASSFDRNNEQFF. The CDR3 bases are TGTGCCAGCAGTTTTGACAGGAACAATGAGCAGTTCTTC.

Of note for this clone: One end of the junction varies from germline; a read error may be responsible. CDR3 nucleotides: TGTGCCAGTAGTATATCGGGCAACGGGGGCCTCCGCCTCTTC. Translated, it gives CASSISGNGGLRLF. The chain uses TRBV19 and TRBJ1-2; possibly TRBD1 for D (6 bases). The CDR3 spans 14 residues. The germline V gene encodes CDR1 LNHDA and CDR2 SQIVND (reference sequence). The variable domain in full, completed from reference TRBV19 and TRBJ1-2, reads DGGITQSPKYLFRKEGQNVTLSCEQNLNHDAMYWYRQDPGQGLRLIYYSQIVNDFQKGDIAEGYSVSREKKESFPLTVTSAQKNPTAFYLCASSISGNGGLRLFGSGTRLTVV.

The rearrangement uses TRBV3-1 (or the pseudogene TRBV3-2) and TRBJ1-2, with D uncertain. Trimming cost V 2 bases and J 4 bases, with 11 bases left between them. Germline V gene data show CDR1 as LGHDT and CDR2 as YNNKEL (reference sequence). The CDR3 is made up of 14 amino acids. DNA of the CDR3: TGTGCCAGCAGCCAATTAGGCTCTCCCTATGGCTACACCTTC. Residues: CASSQLGSPYGYTF.

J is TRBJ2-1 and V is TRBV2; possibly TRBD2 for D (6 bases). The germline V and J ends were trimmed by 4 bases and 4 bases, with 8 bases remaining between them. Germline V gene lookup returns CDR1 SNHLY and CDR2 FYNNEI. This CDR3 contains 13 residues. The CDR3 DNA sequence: TGTGCCAGCAGTGCGGGGAGGTACAATGAGCAGTTCTTC. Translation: CASSAGRYNEQFF.

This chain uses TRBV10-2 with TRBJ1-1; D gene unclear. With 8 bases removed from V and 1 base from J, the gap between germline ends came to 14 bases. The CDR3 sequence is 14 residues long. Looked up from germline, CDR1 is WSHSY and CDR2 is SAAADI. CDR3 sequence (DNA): TGCGCCAGCTCCTCTCTGGGCACGAACACTGAAGCTTTCTTT. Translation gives CASSSLGTNTEAFF.